These 25 T cell receptor beta chains were sequenced from one sample in a study of blood T cell repertoires in COVID-19. The assay was immunoSEQ multiplex PCR, and TCRdb's table has in-frame clones only and misses some. The sample holds a few hundred thousand clones; roughly 85% are singletons and the top ten take roughly 3.7%. The sequenced sample consisted of peripheral blood. Receptors originate from a woman between 18 and 29 years old with acute or convalescent COVID-19.

The DNA for the CDR3 is TGTGCCAGCAGCGAGCGGGCGAATCCGGGTCCCCAGCATTTT. It codes for CASSERANPGPQHF. The V and J genes are TRBV2 and TRBJ1-5, with unresolved D. The CDR3 loop spans 14 amino acids. V was clipped by 6 bases and J by 10 bases, with 19 bases between them. Germline V lookup: CDR1 SNHLY, CDR2 FYNNEI.

The J gene is TRBJ1-6, the V gene TRBV9; 7 bases agree with TRBD1. The J segment lost 2 bases and the V segment lost 3 bases, leaving 11 bases of the junction unmatched. Germline V lookup: CDR1 SGDLS, CDR2 YYNGEE. The CDR3 has 18 residues. As DNA, the CDR3 is TGTGCCAGCAGCGCGGGACAGTCCTTAAGGGCCTATAATTCACCCCTCCACTTT. Translating gives CASSAGQSLRAYNSPLHF. The whole variable domain, remainder taken from reference TRBV9 and TRBJ1-6, is DSGVTQTPKHLITATGQRVTLRCSPRSGDLSVYWYQQSLDQGLQFLIQYYNGEERAKGNILERFSAQQFPDLHSELNLSSLELGDSALYFCASSAGQSLRAYNSPLHFGNGTRLTVT.

The rearrangement uses TRBV9 and TRBJ1-2; TRBD1 matches at 7 bases. Germline CDR1 is SGDLS and CDR2 is YYNGEE. The CDR3 is made up of 13 amino acids. The trim removed 3 bases at V and 5 bases at J, leaving 4 bases unmatched. CDR3 residues: CASSDRGAYGYTF. The CDR3 nucleotides read TGTGCCAGCAGCGACAGGGGTGCTTATGGCTACACCTTC.

The chain carries TRBV16 and TRBJ2-7; 7 positions agree with TRBD1. Germline CDR1 reads KGHSY; CDR2 reads FQNENV. This CDR3 is built from 12 residues. Trimming cost V 2 bases and J 7 bases; bases outside gene matches: 2. This CDR3 is CASSQRQGEQYF. In nucleotides, the CDR3 is TGTGCCAGCAGCCAACGACAGGGAGAGCAGTACTTC.

This sequence joins TRBV9 and TRBJ2-3; 12 bases map to TRBD2. The CDR3 consists of 17 residues. Per germline, CDR1 SGDLS and CDR2 YYNGEE. The J segment lost 4 bases and the V segment lost 3 bases, leaving 9 bases of the junction unmatched. CDR3 coding DNA: TGTGCCAGCAGCGAAAGCCGCCTAGCGGGGGGGGCAGATACGCAGTATTTT. This encodes CASSESRLAGGADTQYF.

CDR3 nucleotide sequence: TGTGCCAGCAGTTCCCTCGGGGAGGGGAGCACTGAAGCTTTCTTT. Encoded protein: CASSSLGEGSTEAFF. V and J are TRBV27 and TRBJ1-1; a possible D gene is TRBD1 (5 bases). The CDR3 sequence is 15 residues long. The V end lost 4 bases, the J end lost 4 bases, and 16 bases lay between the germline ends. Looked up from germline, CDR1 is MNHEY and CDR2 is SMNVEV (reference sequence).

This chain links TRBV6-1 with TRBJ1-2, with 8 bases identical to TRBD1. The CDR3 has 16 amino acids. Per the germline V gene, CDR1 is MNHNS and CDR2 is SASEGT. Trimming at V came to 4 bases and at J to 2 bases, leaving 9 bases not matched to a gene. The CDR3 sequence: CASSGQTGVANYGYTF. The CDR3 DNA reads TGTGCCAGCAGTGGACAGACAGGGGTCGCGAACTATGGCTACACCTTC.

The J gene is TRBJ1-2, the V gene TRBV5-1; a weak D match, TRBD1 (5 bases). Germline V gives CDR1 SGHRS, CDR2 YFSETQ. Trimming left V 1 base short and J 7 bases short, with 14 bases between. The CDR3 contains 14 residues. The DNA for the CDR3 is TGCGCCAGCAGCTTGAGGCAGGGCGGCGGTGGCTACACCTTC. Its protein is CASSLRQGGGGYTF.

V usage is TRBV7-9 and J usage is TRBJ1-1; TRBD1 matches 7 bases. CDR1 and CDR2 (germline): SEHNR, FQNEAQ (reference sequence). Trimming took 4 bases from V and 1 from J; bases not matched to a gene: 6. The CDR3 contains 15 residues. The CDR3 loop is CASSSYRTGNTEAFF. CDR3 DNA sequence: TGTGCCAGCAGCTCCTATAGGACAGGGAACACTGAAGCTTTCTTT.

The chain uses TRBV19 and TRBJ1-2, with TRBD1 identical over 8 bases. The V segment lost 6 bases and the J segment 4 bases; nucleotides outside the gene matches: 13. The germline V gene encodes CDR1 LNHDA and CDR2 SQIVND (reference sequence). The CDR3 covers 16 residues. In nucleotides, the CDR3 is TGTGCCAGTAGCCCCTCCCGGACAGGGCTGGGCTATGGCTACACCTTC. This codes for CASSPSRTGLGYGYTF.

The chain recombines TRBV28 with TRBJ2-7, with D tentatively TRBD1 (5 bases). V was clipped by 10 bases and J by 4 bases, with 17 bases between them. Per the germline V gene, CDR1 is MDHEN and CDR2 is SYDVKM. The CDR3 is 13 residues long. The CDR3 is CATQPGQGYEQYF. Here the CDR3 DNA reads TGTGCCACACAACCGGGCCAGGGTTACGAGCAGTACTTC.

The J gene is TRBJ2-1, the V gene TRBV19; 8 bases line up with TRBD2. This CDR3 spans 14 amino acids. CDR1 and CDR2 from the germline V gene are LNHDA and SQIVND (reference sequence). With 5 bases clipped from V and 9 bases from J, the junction kept 9 bases outside the gene matches. CDR3 residues: CASSSGRALGEQFF. The CDR3 bases are TGTGCCAGTAGTTCCGGGAGGGCCCTCGGTGAGCAGTTCTTC.

V and J are TRBV14 and TRBJ1-6; D uncertain. The germline CDR1 and CDR2 sequences are SGHDN and FVKESK. The V gene lost 1 base and the J gene lost 6 bases, with 10 bases spanning the gap. This CDR3 contains 15 residues. CDR3 protein: CASSQGAWSNSPLHF. As DNA, the CDR3 is TGTGCCAGCAGCCAAGGTGCCTGGAGTAATTCACCCCTCCACTTT.

In its sample, this clone was seen once. The chain has TRBV25-1 and TRBJ1-1; D is undetermined. This CDR3 is built from 16 residues. Trimming stripped 1 base from V and 4 bases from J, with 16 bases between. Germline CDR1 MGHDK, CDR2 SYGVNS. The CDR3: CASSEFDSGEATEAFF. The CDR3 coding sequence is TGTGCCAGCAGTGAATTCGATTCGGGAGAGGCCACTGAAGCTTTCTTT.

The V and J genes are TRBV19 and TRBJ1-1; D not certain. CDR1 is LNHDA, CDR2 SQIVND, per germline (reference sequence). Deletions cut 1 base from V and 4 bases from J, with 7 bases between. The CDR3 covers 13 residues. CDR3 coding DNA: TGTGCCAGTAGTATAGGGCAGATCACTGAAGCTTTCTTT. It yields the protein CASSIGQITEAFF.

The rearrangement uses TRBV7-2 and TRBJ2-5; 7 bases are a match to TRBD2. V shed 5 bases and J 5 bases; nucleotides not matched to a gene: 11. This CDR3 has 15 residues. CDR1 and CDR2 from the germline V gene are SGHTA and FQGNSA. CDR3 sequence reads: CASSAFSGYTETQYF. The CDR3 DNA sequence: TGTGCCAGCAGCGCGTTTAGCGGGTACACTGAGACCCAGTACTTC.

The gene calls are TRBV5-1 and TRBJ2-1; the match to TRBD2 covers 7 bases. V lost 1 base to trimming and J lost 4 bases; unmatched junction nucleotides: 8. This CDR3 contains 16 residues. Germline-derived CDR1 and CDR2 are SGHRS and YFSETQ. In DNA, the CDR3 is TGCGCCAGCAGCTTGCCGTCGGCTAGCGGATACAATGAGCAGTTCTTC. It codes for CASSLPSASGYNEQFF. Together with reference TRBV5-1 and TRBJ2-1, the CDR3 gives the full variable domain: KAGVTQTPRYLIKTRGQQVTLSCSPISGHRSVSWYQQTPGQGLQFLFEYFSETQRNKGNFPGRFSGRQFSNSRSEMNVSTLELGDSALYLCASSLPSASGYNEQFFGPGTRLTVL.

The chain carries TRBV19 and TRBJ1-1; no clear D. The CDR3 has 14 amino acids. V lost 2 bases to trimming and J lost 1 base, with 8 bases between them. Germline lookup yields CDR1 LNHDA and CDR2 SQIVND (reference sequence). CDR3 region: CASSIPGGNTEAFF. In nucleotides, the CDR3 is TGTGCCAGTAGTATACCAGGAGGGAACACTGAAGCTTTCTTT.

This rearrangement joins TRBV27 to TRBJ1-2; TRBD1 matches 10 bases. There are 19 residues in the CDR3. Trimming took 1 base from V and 0 from J; bases not matched to a gene: 11. Germline CDR1 and CDR2: MNHEY and SMNVEV (reference sequence). CDR3 in amino acids: CASSLLTGTGDLANYGYTF. CDR3 coding DNA: TGTGCCAGCAGTTTATTGACCGGGACAGGGGATTTAGCTAACTATGGCTACACCTTC.

DNA of the CDR3: TGTGCCAGCAGCTTAGGCAGAGCGGGAGAAGCAGCTGGGGCCAACGTCCTGACTTTC. This gives the protein CASSLGRAGEAAGANVLTF. The V gene is TRBV7-9, the J gene TRBJ2-6; TRBD2 matches 8 bases. This CDR3 spans 19 amino acids. CDR1 and CDR2 from the germline V gene are SEHNR and FQNEAQ (reference sequence). The trim removed 1 base at V and 2 bases at J, leaving 10 bases unmatched. Based on the CDR3 plus reference TRBV7-9 and TRBJ2-6, the full variable domain is DTGVSQNPRHKITKRGQNVTFRCDPISEHNRLYWYRQTLGQGPEFLTYFQNEAQLEKSRLLSDRFSAERPKGSFSTLEIQRTEQGDSAMYLCASSLGRAGEAAGANVLTFGAGSRLTVL.

V is TRBV9 and J is TRBJ2-7; 7 bases map to TRBD2. The germline V gene has CDR1 SGDLS and CDR2 YYNGEE. The ends lost 0 bases at V and 1 base at J; junction bases unmatched: 4. This CDR3 spans 15 amino acids. The CDR3 protein is CASSVGAGSSYEQYF. In nucleotides, the CDR3 is TGTGCCAGCAGCGTAGGAGCGGGGTCGTCCTACGAGCAGTACTTC.

The rearrangement links TRBV6-5 to TRBJ1-6, with a tentative D call TRBD1 (6 bases). The V end was cut by 3 bases, the J end by 8 bases, with 14 bases between. This CDR3 spans 15 amino acids. Looked up from germline, CDR1 is MNHEY and CDR2 is SVGAGI. CDR3 region: CASSYRGGWDSPLHF. CDR3 sequence (DNA): TGTGCCAGCAGTTATAGAGGGGGATGGGATTCACCCCTCCACTTT.

The chain has TRBV7-9 and TRBJ2-3; 12 bases line up with TRBD2. This CDR3 is 15 amino acids long. Germline CDR1 reads SEHNR; CDR2 reads FQNEAQ (reference sequence). V lost 2 bases to trimming and J lost 5 bases; unmatched junction nucleotides: 2. The CDR3 DNA is TGTGCCAGCAGCTTACTAGCGGGAGGGGGAGATACGCAGTATTTT. Its protein product is CASSLLAGGGDTQYF.

This clone was counted a single time. The chain uses TRBV5-1 and TRBJ1-3; perhaps TRBD1 as D (5 bases). The CDR3 has 17 residues. CDR1 SGHRS and CDR2 YFSETQ come from the germline V gene. With 3 bases removed from V and 2 bases from J, the gap between germline ends came to 18 bases. The DNA of the CDR3 is TGCGCCAGCAGCTGGTCCGGGACTCAGGGCGCTGGAAACACCATATATTTT. Residues: CASSWSGTQGAGNTIYF. Drawing the rest from reference TRBV5-1 and TRBJ1-3, the complete variable domain is KAGVTQTPRYLIKTRGQQVTLSCSPISGHRSVSWYQQTPGQGLQFLFEYFSETQRNKGNFPGRFSGRQFSNSRSEMNVSTLELGDSALYLCASSWSGTQGAGNTIYFGEGSWLTVV.

The V and J genes are TRBV9 and TRBJ2-1, with D uncertain. V lost 2 bases and J lost 8, with 5 bases in between. CDR1 and CDR2 from the germline V gene are SGDLS and YYNGEE. The CDR3 runs 11 residues. The DNA of the CDR3 is TGTGCCAGCAGCGTTAGTCATGAGCAGTTCTTC. This encodes CASSVSHEQFF.